This is a list of T cell receptor beta chains from one sample in a study of identical twins. TCRdb reanalysed the 5' RACE reads using MiXCR and keeps one entry per CDR3 protein. Of around 570,000 distinct CDR3 sequences listed, 9.6% are singletons. These records were also assigned to another study, of yellow fever vaccine responses in identical twins.

The specimen was PBMCs. The receptors stem from a woman aged 18-35 years in good health. The CDR3 runs from the conserved cysteine through the conserved F or W. The D gene is left open where the match is weak. A row's size may be missing; if present it is once, few, many or a size class.

>TRBV2|NA|TRBJ2-7|few
CASRTRSSYEQYF
TGTGCCAGCAGGACACGCAGCTCCTACGAGCAGTACTTC
>TRBV6-5|NA|TRBJ1-1|few
CASSYITGNTEAFF
TGTGCCAGCAGTTACATTACAGGGAACACTGAAGCTTTCTTT
>TRBV7-9|NA|TRBJ1-4|many
CASSSTGAREKLFF
TGTGCCAGCAGCTCCACCGGGGCCAGGGAAAAACTGTTTTTT
>TRBV20-1|NA|TRBJ2-5|NA
CSASPGLETQYF
TGCAGTGCTAGCCCCGGGCTGGAGACCCAGTACTTC
>TRBV25-1|TRBD1|TRBJ2-5|NA
CASSGDSGPGETQYF
TGTGCCAGCAGCGGGGACAGCGGCCCGGGGGAGACCCAGTACTTC
>TRBV25-1|NA|TRBJ2-5|NA
CASSESHLRETQYF
TGTGCCAGCAGTGAATCCCACCTCCGTGAGACCCAGTACTTC
>TRBV30|TRBD1|TRBJ1-1|NA
CAWRTGNTEASF
TGTGCCTGGAGGACAGGGAACACTGAAGCTTCCTTT
>TRBV5-6|TRBD1|TRBJ2-7|many
CASSLGIGQGSYEQYF
TGTGCCAGCAGCTTGGGGATTGGACAGGGATCCTACGAGCAGTACTTC
>TRBV6-1|NA|TRBJ2-1|few
CATLQAGSYNEQFF
TGTGCCACCCTCCAAGCGGGTTCCTACAATGAGCAGTTCTTC
>TRBV6-2/TRBV6-3|TRBD2|TRBJ2-1|many
CASTAGGGSYNEQFF
TGTGCCAGCACGGCGGGAGGGGGCTCCTACAATGAGCAGTTCTTC
>TRBV3-1|TRBD2|TRBJ2-7|NA
CASSWRPGTKGEQYF
TGTGCCAGCAGCTGGCGCCCCGGGACTAAAGGGGAGCAGTACTTC
>TRBV11-3|NA|TRBJ2-2|NA
CASSPSRSNTGELFF
TGTGCCAGCAGCCCTAGCAGATCGAACACCGGGGAGCTGTTTTTT
>TRBV27|NA|TRBJ2-1|few
CASSSERSSYNEQFF
TGTGCCAGCAGTTCCGAGCGGTCCTCCTACAATGAGCAGTTCTTC
>TRBV7-2|NA|TRBJ2-7|few
CASSLSRAGFYEQYF
TGTGCCAGCAGCTTATCGCGGGCGGGCTTCTACGAGCAGTACTTC
>TRBV29-1|TRBD2|TRBJ2-7|NA
CSVLPGLAGYNEQYF
TGCAGCGTCTTACCGGGACTAGCGGGATACAATGAGCAGTACTTC
>TRBV20-1|NA|TRBJ2-7|NA
CSATDPDSPFREQYF
TGCAGTGCGACCGACCCGGATTCACCTTTTCGCGAGCAGTACTTC
>TRBV7-9|NA|TRBJ2-4|few
CASSSTTGSWNIQYF
TGTGCCAGCAGCTCAACTACAGGGTCATGGAACATTCAGTACTTC
>TRBV3-1|TRBD1|TRBJ2-7|few
CASSLRTGTLGEQYF
TGTGCCAGCAGCCTCCGGACAGGGACCTTGGGGGAGCAGTACTTC
>TRBV4-2|TRBD2|TRBJ2-3|many
CASSQGSTSGRTDTQYF
TGTGCCAGCAGCCAAGGATCGACTAGCGGACGCACAGATACGCAGTATTTT
>TRBV7-5|NA|TRBJ2-1|NA
CISVPESLSSFLSYNEQFF
NA
>TRBV5-5|TRBD1|TRBJ2-3|many
CASSSHVGTDTDTQYF
TGTGCCAGCAGCTCACACGTTGGGACAGACACAGATACGCAGTATTTT
>TRBV20-1|NA|TRBJ2-7|NA
CSATDVNYEQYF
TGCAGTGCCACGGACGTAAACTACGAGCAGTACTTC
>TRBV12-3/TRBV12-4|TRBD2|TRBJ2-7|NA
CASSLLAGNRYEQYF
TGTGCCAGCAGTCTATTAGCGGGAAATAGATACGAGCAGTACTTC
>TRBV5-1|TRBD2|TRBJ2-1|many
CASSRIGAGGPGNEQFF
TGCGCCAGCAGCCGAATTGGAGCGGGGGGGCCTGGCAATGAGCAGTTCTTC
>TRBV27|NA|TRBJ1-2|NA
CASSLRGTYGYTF
TGTGCCAGCAGCCTCCGGGGGACCTATGGCTACACCTTC
>TRBV6-2/TRBV6-3|NA|TRBJ2-5|NA
CASSKGGQKYQETQYF
TGTGCCAGCAGCAAGGGAGGTCAGAAGTACCAAGAGACCCAGTACTTC
>TRBV20-1|NA|TRBJ2-7|few
CSAPKGGQGRFYEQYF
TGCAGTGCCCCGAAAGGAGGGCAGGGGAGGTTCTACGAGCAGTACTTC
>TRBV6-5|TRBD2|TRBJ2-2|NA
CASSYSAGRGLFF
TGTGCCAGCAGTTACTCCGCAGGGAGGGGGCTGTTTTTT
>TRBV7-9|NA|TRBJ2-7|many
CASTGIDPEAPYEQYF
TGTGCCAGCACCGGAATCGACCCGGAGGCCCCCTACGAGCAGTACTTC
>TRBV12-3/TRBV12-4|NA|TRBJ2-1|many
CASSFRQGRNEQFF
TGTGCCAGCAGTTTCAGGCAGGGTAGGAATGAGCAGTTCTTC
>TRBV7-2|NA|TRBJ2-2|NA
CASSLLASGELFF
TGTGCCAGCAGCTTACTAGCTTCCGGGGAGCTGTTTTTT
>TRBV11-2|TRBD1|TRBJ2-3|many
CASSLRQGSLSDTQYF
TGTGCCAGCAGCTTGAGACAGGGGTCCCTGTCAGATACGCAGTATTTT
>TRBV6-1|TRBD1|TRBJ1-5|few
CASREVGQRYSNQPQHF
TGTGCCAGCAGAGAAGTGGGACAGCGTTATAGCAATCAGCCCCAGCATTTT
>TRBV28|NA|TRBJ1-5|many
CASSFEGFGNQPQHF
TGTGCCAGCAGTTTCGAGGGGTTTGGCAATCAGCCCCAGCATTTT
>TRBV29-1|NA|TRBJ2-5|many
CSVEEMGARETQYF
TGCAGCGTTGAAGAGATGGGGGCGCGGGAGACCCAGTACTTC
>TRBV24-1|NA|TRBJ2-1|many
CATSGTGAVYNEQFF
TGTGCCACCAGCGGGACGGGAGCGGTGTACAATGAGCAGTTCTTC
>TRBV2|TRBD1|TRBJ2-1|few
CASIRNRDSYNEQFF
TGTGCCAGCATTCGAAACCGGGACAGCTACAATGAGCAGTTCTTC
>TRBV3-1|TRBD2|TRBJ2-3|NA
CAFRPRLAGGLSTDTQYF
TGTGCCTTCAGGCCTAGACTAGCGGGGGGACTAAGCACAGATACGCAGTATTTT
>TRBV10-3|NA|TRBJ1-6|few
CAIMAHRAGSPLHF
TGTGCCATCATGGCCCACAGGGCCGGTTCACCCCTCCACTTT
>TRBV27|TRBD2|TRBJ2-7|few
CASRTRTSGRVPVLEQYF
TGTGCCAGCAGGACACGGACTAGCGGGAGGGTCCCAGTACTCGAGCAGTACTTC